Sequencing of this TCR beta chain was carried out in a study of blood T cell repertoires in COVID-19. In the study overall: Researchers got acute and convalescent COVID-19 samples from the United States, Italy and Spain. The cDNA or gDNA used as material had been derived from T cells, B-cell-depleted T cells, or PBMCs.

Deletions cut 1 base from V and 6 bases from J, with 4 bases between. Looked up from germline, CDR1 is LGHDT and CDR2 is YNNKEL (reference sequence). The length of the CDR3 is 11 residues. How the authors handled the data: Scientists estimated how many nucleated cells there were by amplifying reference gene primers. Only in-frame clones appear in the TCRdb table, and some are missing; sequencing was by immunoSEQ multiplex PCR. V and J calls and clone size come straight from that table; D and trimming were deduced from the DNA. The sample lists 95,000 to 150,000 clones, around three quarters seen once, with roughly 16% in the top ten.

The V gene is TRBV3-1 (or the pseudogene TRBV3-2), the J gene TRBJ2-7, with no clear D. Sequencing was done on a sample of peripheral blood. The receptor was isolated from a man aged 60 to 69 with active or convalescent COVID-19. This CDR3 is CASSQAGEQYF. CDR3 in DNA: TGTGCCAGCAGCCAAGCGGGCGAGCAGTACTTC.